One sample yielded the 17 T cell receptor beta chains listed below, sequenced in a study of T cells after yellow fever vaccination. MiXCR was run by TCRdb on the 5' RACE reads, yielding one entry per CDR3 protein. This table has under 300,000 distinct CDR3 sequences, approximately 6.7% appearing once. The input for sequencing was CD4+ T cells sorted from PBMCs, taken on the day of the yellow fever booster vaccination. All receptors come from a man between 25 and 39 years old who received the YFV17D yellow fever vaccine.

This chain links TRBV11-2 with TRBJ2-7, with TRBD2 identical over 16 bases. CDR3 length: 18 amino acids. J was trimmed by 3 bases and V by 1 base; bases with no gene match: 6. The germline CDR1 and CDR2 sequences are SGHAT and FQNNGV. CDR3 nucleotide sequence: TGTGCCAGCAGCTTAGTCGGGACTAGCGGGAGGGCCCTCTACGAGCAGTACTTC. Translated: CASSLVGTSGRALYEQYF.

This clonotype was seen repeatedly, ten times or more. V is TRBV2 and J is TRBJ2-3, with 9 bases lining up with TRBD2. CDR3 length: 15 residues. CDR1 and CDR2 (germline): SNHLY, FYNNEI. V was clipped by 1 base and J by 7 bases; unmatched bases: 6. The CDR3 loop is CASSEEGTSHHTQYF. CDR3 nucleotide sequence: TGTGCCAGCAGTGAAGAAGGGACTAGCCACCATACGCAGTATTTT.

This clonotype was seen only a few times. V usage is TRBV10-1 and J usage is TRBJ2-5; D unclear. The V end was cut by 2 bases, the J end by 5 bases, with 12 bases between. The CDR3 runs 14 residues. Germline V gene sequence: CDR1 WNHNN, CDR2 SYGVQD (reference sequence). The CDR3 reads CASSEVAEPETQYF. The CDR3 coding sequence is TGCGCCAGCAGTGAGGTAGCTGAGCCGGAGACCCAGTACTTC.

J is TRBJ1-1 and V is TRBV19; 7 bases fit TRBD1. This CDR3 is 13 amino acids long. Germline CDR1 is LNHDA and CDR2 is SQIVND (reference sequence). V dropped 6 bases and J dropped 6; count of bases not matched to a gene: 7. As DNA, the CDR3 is TGTGCCAGTAGAGGTCAGGGGGAAGCTGAAGCTTTCTTT. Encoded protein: CASRGQGEAEAFF.

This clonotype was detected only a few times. In nucleotides, the CDR3 is TGTGCCAGCAGCTTAGCGCTTCAGTTCGGGCGGGCTGAAGCTTTCTTT. It is translated as CASSLALQFGRAEAFF. V gene TRBV7-9 combines with J gene TRBJ1-1; D not resolved. Germline V gene data show CDR1 as SEHNR and CDR2 as FQNEAQ (reference sequence). The CDR3 is 16 residues long. V was trimmed by 0 bases and J by 6 bases, leaving 17 bases between them.

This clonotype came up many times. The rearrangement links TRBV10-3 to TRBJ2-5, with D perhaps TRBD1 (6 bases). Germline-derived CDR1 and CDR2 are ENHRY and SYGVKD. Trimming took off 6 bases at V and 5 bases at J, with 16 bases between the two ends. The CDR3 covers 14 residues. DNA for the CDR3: TGTGCCATCAGGTCGGACAGTACCGGGGAGACCCAGTACTTC. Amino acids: CAIRSDSTGETQYF.

The CDR3 DNA is TGTGCCAGCAGCCCCCCTTGGGGTTCGGACATTCAGTACTTC. Residues: CASSPPWGSDIQYF. This chain uses TRBV7-2 with TRBJ2-4; D remains unclear. CDR1 SGHTA and CDR2 FQGNSA come from the germline V gene. The V and J ends lost 5 bases and 8 bases respectively, with 16 bases between them. The length of the CDR3 is 14 residues.

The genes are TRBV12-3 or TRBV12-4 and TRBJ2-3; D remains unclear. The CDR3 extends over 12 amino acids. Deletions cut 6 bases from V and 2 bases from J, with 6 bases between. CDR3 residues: CASSAVTDTQYF. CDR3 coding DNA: TGTGCCAGCAGCGCCGTCACAGATACGCAGTATTTT.

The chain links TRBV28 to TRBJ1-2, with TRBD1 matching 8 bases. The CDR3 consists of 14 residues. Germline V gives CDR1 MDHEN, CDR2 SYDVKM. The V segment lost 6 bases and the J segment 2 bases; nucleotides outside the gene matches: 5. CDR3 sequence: CASSPGTGNYGYTF. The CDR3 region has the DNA TGTGCCAGCAGCCCCGGGACAGGCAACTATGGCTACACCTTC.

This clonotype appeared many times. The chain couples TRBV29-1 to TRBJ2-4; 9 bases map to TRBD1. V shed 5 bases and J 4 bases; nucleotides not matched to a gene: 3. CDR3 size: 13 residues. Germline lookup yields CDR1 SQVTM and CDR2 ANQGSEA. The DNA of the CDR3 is TGCAGCGTTACCGGGACAGGGAAAAACATTCAGTACTTC. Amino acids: CSVTGTGKNIQYF.

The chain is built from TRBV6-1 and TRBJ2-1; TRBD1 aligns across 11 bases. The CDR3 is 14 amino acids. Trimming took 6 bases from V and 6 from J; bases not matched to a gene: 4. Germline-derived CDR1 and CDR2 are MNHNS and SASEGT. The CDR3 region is CASRPDRGPNEQFF. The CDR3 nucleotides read TGTGCCAGCAGGCCGGACAGGGGGCCCAATGAGCAGTTCTTC.

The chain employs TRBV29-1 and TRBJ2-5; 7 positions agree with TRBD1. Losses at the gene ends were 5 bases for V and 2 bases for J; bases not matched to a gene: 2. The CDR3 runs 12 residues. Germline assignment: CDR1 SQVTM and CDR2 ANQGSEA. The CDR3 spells CSVKTGQETQYF. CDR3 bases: TGCAGCGTTAAGACAGGGCAAGAGACCCAGTACTTC.

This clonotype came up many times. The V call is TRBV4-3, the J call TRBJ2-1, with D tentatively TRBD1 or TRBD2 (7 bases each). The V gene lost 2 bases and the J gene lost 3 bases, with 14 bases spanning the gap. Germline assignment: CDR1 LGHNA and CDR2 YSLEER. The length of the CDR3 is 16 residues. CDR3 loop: CASSQTPRGGYNEQFF. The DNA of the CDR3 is TGCGCCAGCAGCCAAACCCCCAGGGGGGGCTACAATGAGCAGTTCTTC.

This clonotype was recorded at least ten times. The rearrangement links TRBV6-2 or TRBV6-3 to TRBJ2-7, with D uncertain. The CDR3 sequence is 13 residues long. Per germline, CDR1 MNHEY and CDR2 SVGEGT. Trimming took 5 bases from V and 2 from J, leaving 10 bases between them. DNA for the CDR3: TGTGCCAGCAGTCACGGTCGGGCCTACGAGCAGTACTTC. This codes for CASSHGRAYEQYF.

CDR3 sequence: CAIRSGTYGSGANVLTF. The CDR3 DNA reads TGTGCCATCAGAAGCGGGACCTACGGCTCTGGGGCCAACGTCCTGACTTTC. J is TRBJ2-6 and V is TRBV10-3; 7 bases line up with TRBD2. The CDR3 spans 17 residues. V shed 6 bases and J 0 bases; nucleotides not matched to a gene: 8. Germline CDR1 ENHRY, CDR2 SYGVKD.

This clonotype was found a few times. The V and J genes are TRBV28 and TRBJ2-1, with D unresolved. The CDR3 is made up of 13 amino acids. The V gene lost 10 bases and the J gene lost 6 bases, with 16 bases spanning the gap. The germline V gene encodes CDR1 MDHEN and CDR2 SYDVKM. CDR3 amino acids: CATNQPGPNEQFF. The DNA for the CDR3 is TGTGCCACCAATCAGCCAGGACCCAATGAGCAGTTCTTC.

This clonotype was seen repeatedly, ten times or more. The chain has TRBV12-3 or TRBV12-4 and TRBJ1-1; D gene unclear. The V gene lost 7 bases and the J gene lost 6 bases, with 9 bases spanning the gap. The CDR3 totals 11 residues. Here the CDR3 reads CASTFGPEAFF. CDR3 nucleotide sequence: TGTGCCAGCACCTTCGGCCCTGAAGCTTTCTTT.